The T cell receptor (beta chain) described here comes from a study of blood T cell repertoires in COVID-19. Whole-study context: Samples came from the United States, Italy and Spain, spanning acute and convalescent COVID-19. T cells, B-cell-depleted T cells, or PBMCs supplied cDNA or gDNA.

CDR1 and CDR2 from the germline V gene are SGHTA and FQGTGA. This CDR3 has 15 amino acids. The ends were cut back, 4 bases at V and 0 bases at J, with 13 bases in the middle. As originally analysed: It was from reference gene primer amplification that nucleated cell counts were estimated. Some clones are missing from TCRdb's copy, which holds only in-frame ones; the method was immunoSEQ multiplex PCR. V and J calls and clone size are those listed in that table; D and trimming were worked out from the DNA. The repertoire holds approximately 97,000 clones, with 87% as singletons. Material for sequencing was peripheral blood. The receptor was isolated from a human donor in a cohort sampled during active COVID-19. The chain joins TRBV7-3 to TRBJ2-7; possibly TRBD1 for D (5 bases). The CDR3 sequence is CASSSDSSGSYEQYF. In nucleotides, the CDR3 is TGTGCCAGCAGCTCAGACAGTTCCGGCTCCTACGAGCAGTACTTC. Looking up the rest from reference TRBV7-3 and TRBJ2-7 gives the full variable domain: GAGVSQTPSNKVTEKGKYVELRCDPISGHTALYWYRQSLGQGPEFLIYFQGTGAADDSGLPNDRFFAVRPEGSVSTLKIQRTERGDSAVYLCASSSDSSGSYEQYFGPGTRLTVT.